This T cell receptor (beta chain) stems from a study of OX40 agonist ivuxolimab in advanced cancers. Overall study findings and caveats: In CD8+ T cells, expanded clones were on average more numerous than in CD4+.

Profiled with immunoSEQ multiplex PCR; TCRdb holds only in-frame clones, not every one. The data contain 40,000 or so clones, around 73% of them seen just once; the ten biggest clones take up less than 25%. This clone came up a few times. No antigen is known for it. Trimming stripped 2 bases from V and 1 base from J, with 8 bases between. CDR1 and CDR2 (germline): MGHDK, SYGVNS. The length of the CDR3 is 14 residues. The rearrangement links TRBV25-1 to TRBJ1-2; D possibly corresponds to TRBD1 (6 bases). This sequence was found in an adult with an advanced solid tumor such as melanoma, head and neck, liver or kidney cancer. Source: CD4+ or CD8+ T cells sorted from blood, taken in a trial of the OX40 agonist ivuxolimab. Written as DNA, the CDR3 is TGTGCCAGCAGTGAAGTCAGGGGTAACTATGGCTACACCTTC. Amino acids: CASSEVRGNYGYTF.